The entry below gives a single T cell receptor beta chain sequence along with its context. Its antigen is not identified. The sample is drawn from a study of cytomegalovirus exposure and HLA in healthy donors. Every donor was a healthy person donating bone marrow. Points from the study as a whole: Trimming of TCR beta V- and J-genes showed a link, identified in a later analysis, to a missense DCLRE1C variant. It was reportedly the case that the classifier diagnosed cytomegalovirus status with high specificity and sensitivity. Certain sequence variants were highly shared and formed a cluster, and this cluster was likely a sequencing artifact.

CDR3 length: 15 residues. The V gene's germline CDR1 is SGHTA and CDR2 FQGNSA. V lost 3 bases, J lost 5 bases, and 8 bases stayed unmatched. Researchers ran the PCR with 60 Vbeta and 13 Jbeta primers. This table comes from immunoSEQ multiplex PCR, and its TCRdb copy is limited to in-frame clones, with some not included. The sample consists of 210,000 or so clones, 75% to 80% of them appearing once. The sequenced sample was PBMCs. The rearrangement uses TRBV7-2 and TRBJ2-5; 8 bases are shared with TRBD2. This TCR was recovered from a man between 18 and 35 years old in good health and CMV-seronegative. The CDR3 DNA is TGTGCCAGCAGCTTTCAAAGCGGGGGAGGGGAGACCCAGTACTTC. Translation gives CASSFQSGGGETQYF. Using reference TRBV7-2 and TRBJ2-5 for the parts outside the CDR3, the full variable domain is GAGVSQSPSNKVTEKGKDVELRCDPISGHTALYWYRQSLGQGLEFLIYFQGNSAPDKSGLPSDRFSAERTGGSVSTLTIQRTQQEDSAVYLCASSFQSGGGETQYFGPGTRLLVL.